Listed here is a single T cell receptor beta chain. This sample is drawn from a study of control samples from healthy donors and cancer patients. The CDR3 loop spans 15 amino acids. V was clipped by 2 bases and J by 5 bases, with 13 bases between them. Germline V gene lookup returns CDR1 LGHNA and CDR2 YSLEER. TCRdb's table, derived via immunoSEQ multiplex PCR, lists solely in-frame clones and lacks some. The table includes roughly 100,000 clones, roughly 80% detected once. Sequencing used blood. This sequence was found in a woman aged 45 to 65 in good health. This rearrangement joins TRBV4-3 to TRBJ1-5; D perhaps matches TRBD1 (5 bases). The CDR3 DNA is TGCGCCAGCAGCCAAACGGTAGGGGCCGATCAGCCCCAGCATTTT. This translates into CASSQTVGADQPQHF.